This passage covers 5 T cell receptor beta chains from one sample sequenced in a study of T cell responses to AZD1222 COVID-19 vaccine. Clones were sequenced by immunoSEQ multiplex PCR, and TCRdb holds only the in-frame ones, with some missing. The table shows about 150,000 clones, with about 82% occurring only once. The sample here was peripheral blood, taken 28 days after the second dose of the MenACWY control vaccine. The source is an adult who received the MenACWY meningococcal vaccine as a control.

This chain joins TRBV18 and TRBJ2-3; 8 nucleotides align to TRBD2. Per germline, CDR1 KGHSH and CDR2 LQKENI. CDR3 length: 15 residues. V lost 2 bases and J lost 1; bases outside the gene matches: 2. CDR3 residues: CASSPGAGGTDTQYF. The CDR3 coding sequence is TGTGCCAGCTCACCAGGAGCGGGGGGCACAGATACGCAGTATTTT.

The J gene is TRBJ2-1, the V gene TRBV4-2, with 10 bases lining up with TRBD2. Germline V gene lookup returns CDR1 LGHNA and CDR2 YNFKEQ. The CDR3 sequence is 17 residues long. V lost 4 bases, J lost 3 bases, and 9 bases stayed unmatched. Here the CDR3 reads CASSPYLAGEGYNEQFF. The DNA for the CDR3 is TGTGCCAGCAGCCCCTATCTAGCGGGAGAGGGCTACAATGAGCAGTTCTTC.

The rearrangement links TRBV19 to TRBJ2-1, with unresolved D. V was cut by 1 base and J by 4 bases, with 17 bases left in between. The CDR3 spans 17 residues. The V gene's germline CDR1 is LNHDA and CDR2 SQIVND (reference sequence). CDR3 nucleotide sequence: TGTGCCAGTAGTATAGCTTCGACGATGGGGAATTACAATGAGCAGTTCTTC. Translated: CASSIASTMGNYNEQFF.

The rearrangement links TRBV11-2 to TRBJ1-1; D not certain. Germline V lookup: CDR1 SGHAT, CDR2 FQNNGV. This CDR3 has 12 residues. Deletions cut 5 bases from V and 4 bases from J, with 8 bases between. CDR3 DNA: TGTGCCAGCAGCGGCCGGTTCACTGAAGCTTTCTTT. Translating it yields CASSGRFTEAFF.

This rearrangement joins TRBV18 to TRBJ1-1; TRBD1 agrees at 9 bases. J lost 3 bases, V lost 0 bases, and 8 bases had no gene match. CDR1 is KGHSH and CDR2 is LQKENI in the germline V gene. The CDR3 has 17 amino acids. CDR3 sequence (DNA): TGTGCCAGCTCACCACCTTGGAACAGGGGGCGCGACACTGAAGCTTTCTTT. Translated: CASSPPWNRGRDTEAFF. The entire variable domain, with the rest obtained from reference TRBV18 and TRBJ1-1, is as follows: NAGVMQNPRHLVRRRGQEARLRCSPMKGHSHVYWYRQLPEEGLKFMVYLQKENIIDESGMPKERFSAEFPKEGPSILRIQQVVRGDSAAYFCASSPPWNRGRDTEAFFGQGTRLTVV.